The next 30 T cell receptor beta chains were all read from a single sample in a study of blood T cell repertoires in COVID-19. Data came from immunoSEQ multiplex PCR; TCRdb stores just in-frame clones and leaves some out. The sample consists of about 100,000 clones, about 90% of them appearing once. The sequencing input was peripheral blood. The receptors shown here come from a human donor in a cohort sampled during active COVID-19.

The J gene is TRBJ1-4, the V gene TRBV7-6; 7 positions match TRBD1. The V gene end was trimmed by 5 bases and the J gene end by 3 bases; junction bases not matched to a gene: 12. This CDR3 spans 17 amino acids. The germline V gene encodes CDR1 SGHVS and CDR2 FNYEAQ. CDR3 protein: CASSGRKKGQPNEKLFF. CDR3 nucleotides: TGTGCCAGCAGCGGCCGGAAAAAGGGACAGCCTAATGAAAAACTGTTTTTT.

The chain uses TRBV4-2 and TRBJ2-3, with 7 nucleotides matching TRBD2. The CDR3 runs 13 residues. Germline CDR1 and CDR2: LGHNA and YNFKEQ. Trimming took 5 bases from V and 6 from J; bases not matched to a gene: 5. The DNA for the CDR3 is TGTGCCAGCAGCTCAAGCGGGACCGATACGCAGTATTTT. Protein product: CASSSSGTDTQYF.

The chain couples TRBV28 to TRBJ2-7; D unclear. Trimming removed 3 bases at V and 6 bases at J, with 15 bases between. CDR3 length: 14 residues. Germline V gene lookup returns CDR1 MDHEN and CDR2 SYDVKM. The CDR3 DNA sequence: TGTGCCAGCAGTTTCTACCGAGTCGATGGCGAGCAGTACTTC. This encodes CASSFYRVDGEQYF.

V and J are TRBV5-1 and TRBJ1-2, with 7 bases matching TRBD1. CDR3 length: 13 residues. V shed 5 bases and J 4 bases; nucleotides not matched to a gene: 5. CDR1 SGHRS and CDR2 YFSETQ come from the germline V gene. This chain's CDR3 is CASSSDRVYGYTF. DNA of the CDR3: TGCGCCAGCAGTTCCGACAGGGTCTATGGCTACACCTTC.

The chain links TRBV12-3 or TRBV12-4 to TRBJ2-7, with 9 bases lining up with TRBD1. The CDR3 is 13 residues long. The V gene end was trimmed by 6 bases and the J gene end by 5 bases; junction bases not matched to a gene: 5. CDR3 in DNA: TGTGCCAGCAGGTGGACAGGGGCGCACGAGCAGTACTTC. This codes for CASRWTGAHEQYF.

A few counts support this clone. The rearrangement uses TRBV29-1 and TRBJ2-3; 10 positions match TRBD2. Germline values: CDR1 SQVTM, CDR2 ANQGSEA. V lost 4 bases to trimming and J lost 2 bases; unmatched junction nucleotides: 21. The CDR3 sequence is 20 residues long. The CDR3 is CSVAGAAGAGGYRDTDTQYF. The DNA of the CDR3 is TGCAGCGTTGCGGGGGCCGCCGGAGCGGGAGGGTACCGGGACACAGATACGCAGTATTTT.

This clone appeared a single time. The CDR3 nucleotides read TGCGCCAGCAGCGGGGACACCTACAATGAGCAGTTCTTC. Its translation is CASSGDTYNEQFF. The V gene is TRBV5-1, the J gene TRBJ2-1, with D tentatively TRBD1 (6 bases). The length of the CDR3 is 13 residues. CDR1 and CDR2 from the germline V gene are SGHRS and YFSETQ. The germline V and J ends were trimmed by 4 bases and 2 bases, with 7 bases remaining between them.

V gene TRBV4-1 combines with J gene TRBJ1-3; TRBD1 matches 9 bases. Germline V lookup: CDR1 MGHRA, CDR2 YSYEKL. With V trimmed by 4 bases and J by 2 bases, 3 bases remained unmatched. CDR3 length equals 15 residues. CDR3 nucleotide sequence: TGCGCCAGCAGCCCCCGACAGGGGGCTGGAAACACCATATATTTT. Its translation is CASSPRQGAGNTIYF.

The CDR3 region has the DNA TGTGCCAGCAGTCCAGGACTAACCAACACCCCCAATGAGCAGTTCTTC. Amino acids: CASSPGLTNTPNEQFF. The rearrangement joins TRBV27 to TRBJ2-1; perhaps TRBD2 as D (6 bases). Germline CDR1 is MNHEY and CDR2 is SMNVEV (reference sequence). Trimming cost V 5 bases and J 6 bases, with 20 bases left between them. The CDR3 is 16 residues long.

The gene calls are TRBV5-6 and TRBJ2-1; TRBD2 agrees at 10 bases. The CDR3 extends over 15 amino acids. V lost 4 bases and J lost 4; bases outside the gene matches: 5. Germline V gives CDR1 SGHDT, CDR2 YYEEEE. The DNA for the CDR3 is TGTGCCAGCAGCGAGAGCGGGAGGGGGTACAATGAGCAGTTCTTC. It is translated as CASSESGRGYNEQFF. Using reference TRBV5-6 and TRBJ2-1 for the parts outside the CDR3, the full variable domain is DAGVTQSPTHLIKTRGQQVTLRCSPKSGHDTVSWYQQALGQGPQFIFQYYEEEERQRGNFPDRFSGHQFPNYSSELNVNALLLGDSALYLCASSESGRGYNEQFFGPGTRLTVL.

The gene calls are TRBV7-8 and TRBJ2-1, with D tentatively TRBD2 (5 bases). The V end lost 4 bases, the J end lost 5 bases, and 15 bases lay between the germline ends. The CDR3 covers 15 residues. Germline V gene data show CDR1 as SGHVS and CDR2 as FQNEAQ. CDR3 sequence reads: CASSSAGPINNEQFF. Written as DNA, the CDR3 is TGTGCCAGCAGCTCCGCGGGTCCGATCAACAATGAGCAGTTCTTC.

The V and J genes are TRBV19 and TRBJ1-3; D unresolved. The CDR3 is 13 residues long. V lost 6 bases and J 0 bases, leaving 6 bases between the germline ends. Germline CDR1 is LNHDA and CDR2 is SQIVND (reference sequence). CDR3 residues: CASRPSSGNTIYF. In DNA, the CDR3 is TGTGCCAGTAGACCTAGCTCTGGAAACACCATATATTTT.

V usage is TRBV4-1 and J usage is TRBJ2-4; a weak D match, TRBD1 (6 bases). CDR3 length equals 17 residues. Trimming took off 1 base at V and 0 bases at J, with 13 bases between the two ends. Germline loops: CDR1 MGHRA, CDR2 YSYEKL. CDR3 coding DNA: TGCGCCAGCAGCCAAGGAAGGCAGGGGCTAGCCAAAAACATTCAGTACTTC. Its translation is CASSQGRQGLAKNIQYF.

This chain joins TRBV28 and TRBJ2-7, with 9 nucleotides matching TRBD2. CDR3 length: 15 residues. Trimming at V came to 5 bases and at J to 2 bases, leaving 7 bases not matched to a gene. CDR1 and CDR2 from the germline V gene are MDHEN and SYDVKM. The CDR3: CASSPIAGAAYEQYF. The CDR3 DNA reads TGTGCCAGCAGTCCTATAGCGGGAGCTGCCTACGAGCAGTACTTC.

This rearrangement joins TRBV28 to TRBJ2-7; maybe TRBD1 (6 bases). The CDR3 contains 14 residues. Germline CDR1 and CDR2: MDHEN and SYDVKM. The V gene lost 5 bases and the J gene lost 1 base, with 12 bases spanning the gap. CDR3 loop: CASSPLDSSYEQYF. In nucleotides, the CDR3 is TGTGCCAGCAGTCCACTGGACAGTTCCTACGAGCAGTACTTC. Variable domain in full (rest from reference TRBV28 and TRBJ2-7): DVKVTQSSRYLVKRTGEKVFLECVQDMDHENMFWYRQDPGLGLRLIYFSYDVKMKEKGDIPEGYSVSREKKERFSLILESASTNQTSMYLCASSPLDSSYEQYFGPGTRLTVT.

The DNA for the CDR3 is TGTGCCAGCAGCTTAGCCGGGACTAGCATATACAATGAGCAGTTCTTC. Encoded protein: CASSLAGTSIYNEQFF. The chain is built from TRBV7-2 and TRBJ2-1; 9 bases line up with TRBD2. The germline V gene has CDR1 SGHTA and CDR2 FQGNSA. Trimming took 0 bases from V and 4 from J; bases not matched to a gene: 4. This CDR3 contains 16 residues.

The genes are TRBV5-4 and TRBJ2-5, with a tentative D call TRBD2 (5 bases). CDR1 SGHNT and CDR2 YYREEE come from the germline V gene (reference sequence). The CDR3 has 17 residues. Trimming shortened V by 4 bases and J by 5 bases, and 24 bases separated the two germline ends. CDR3 sequence reads: CASSLPHGSGRKETQYF. The CDR3 coding sequence is TGTGCCAGCAGCCTCCCCCATGGTTCGGGAAGGAAGGAGACCCAGTACTTC.

CDR3 protein: CASSYSDRAGTGELFF. The CDR3 DNA reads TGTGCCAGCAGTTATTCCGACAGGGCGGGGACCGGGGAGCTGTTTTTT. V usage is TRBV6-5 and J usage is TRBJ2-2; possibly TRBD1 for D (7 bases). Trimming pared 3 bases from V and 5 bases from J, leaving 16 bases between. This CDR3 region has 16 residues. Germline lookup yields CDR1 MNHEY and CDR2 SVGAGI.

There are a few counts of this clone. The CDR3 loop reads CASSLVLGRGSYNEQFF. The CDR3 DNA is TGTGCCAGCAGCTTAGTTCTAGGTCGGGGATCCTACAATGAGCAGTTCTTC. The rearrangement joins TRBV7-9 to TRBJ2-1; D possibly corresponds to TRBD2 (5 bases). There are 17 residues in the CDR3. V was shortened by 1 base and J by 1 base, with 14 bases between the two germline ends. Germline V gene data show CDR1 as SEHNR and CDR2 as FQNEAQ (reference sequence).

The chain uses TRBV19 and TRBJ1-4; D remains unclear. This CDR3 contains 14 residues. V was shortened by 5 bases and J by 0 bases, with 7 bases between the two germline ends. Germline CDR1 reads LNHDA; CDR2 reads SQIVND (reference sequence). CDR3 amino acids: CASSLAATNEKLFF. In nucleotides, the CDR3 is TGTGCCAGTAGTCTGGCAGCAACTAATGAAAAACTGTTTTTT.

This clone was detected only a few times. The chain recombines TRBV19 with TRBJ2-4; 10 bases agree with TRBD2. The germline CDR1 and CDR2 sequences are LNHDA and SQIVND (reference sequence). V lost 3 bases to trimming and J lost 0 bases; unmatched junction nucleotides: 5. This CDR3 has 17 amino acids. CDR3: CASSIFTSGVAKNIQYF. In nucleotides, the CDR3 is TGTGCCAGTAGTATTTTTACTAGCGGGGTAGCCAAAAACATTCAGTACTTC. Full variable domain (rest looked up from reference TRBV19 and TRBJ2-4): DGGITQSPKYLFRKEGQNVTLSCEQNLNHDAMYWYRQDPGQGLRLIYYSQIVNDFQKGDIAEGYSVSREKKESFPLTVTSAQKNPTAFYLCASSIFTSGVAKNIQYFGAGTRLSVL.

V and J are TRBV29-1 and TRBJ1-3; 7 bases map to TRBD1. The CDR3 covers 14 residues. Germline trimming cut 5 bases from V and 3 bases from J; bases unmatched to any gene: 7. Germline-derived CDR1 and CDR2 are SQVTM and ANQGSEA. The CDR3 nucleotides are TGCAGCGTTCGACGAGGGGGCTTTGGAAACACCATATATTTT. Its translation: CSVRRGGFGNTIYF.

This sequence joins TRBV28 and TRBJ2-7, with D tentatively TRBD2 (5 bases). The CDR3 is 11 residues long. With 10 bases removed from V and 2 bases from J, the gap between germline ends came to 9 bases. Germline CDR1 is MDHEN and CDR2 is SYDVKM. The DNA for the CDR3 is TGTGCCACCTGGGAGCCCTACGAGCAGTACTTC. It yields the protein CATWEPYEQYF.

The chain recombines TRBV29-1 with TRBJ1-4; 12 nucleotides match TRBD1. The CDR3 covers 15 residues. J was trimmed by 9 bases and V by 6 bases; bases with no gene match: 11. The V gene's germline CDR1 is SQVTM and CDR2 ANQGSEA. CDR3 nucleotide sequence: TGCAGCGTCTATGTCCGAGGGACAGGGGGCCAAAAACTGTTTTTT. It yields the protein CSVYVRGTGGQKLFF.

The rearrangement links TRBV3-1 (or the pseudogene TRBV3-2) to TRBJ2-1; TRBD2 might be the D (6 bases). V was clipped by 0 bases and J by 6 bases, with 15 bases between them. The germline CDR1 and CDR2 sequences are LGHDT and YNNKEL (reference sequence). This CDR3 spans 16 amino acids. CDR3: CASSQDRGLRSNEQFF. CDR3 nucleotide sequence: TGTGCCAGCAGCCAAGATCGCGGACTAAGAAGCAATGAGCAGTTCTTC.

The chain links TRBV4-2 to TRBJ2-4, with TRBD1 matching over 10 bases. After removal of 0 bases from V and 2 bases from J, the junction contained 4 bases not matched to a gene. The CDR3 totals 17 residues. The germline gives CDR1 LGHNA, CDR2 YNFKEQ. The CDR3 loop reads CASSQDWGQGSKNIQYF. In nucleotides, the CDR3 is TGTGCCAGCAGCCAAGACTGGGGACAGGGGTCCAAAAACATTCAGTACTTC.

The chain links TRBV6-1 to TRBJ2-5, with D possibly TRBD1 on 7 matching bases. With 0 bases removed from V and 7 bases from J, the gap between germline ends came to 18 bases. Germline-derived CDR1 and CDR2 are MNHNS and SASEGT. The CDR3 totals 16 residues. The CDR3 nucleotides read TGTGCCAGCAGTGAAGCGGGGACAGCGGGCGGATGGACCCAGTACTTC. Translation: CASSEAGTAGGWTQYF.

J is TRBJ1-2 and V is TRBV6-5, with D unclear. This CDR3 has 14 amino acids. V was pared by 7 bases and J by 8 bases, with 20 bases between. The germline V gene has CDR1 MNHEY and CDR2 SVGAGI. CDR3 coding DNA: TGTGCCAGCACCGTTACAGTTGGATTCAGGGGCTACACCTTC. Translation: CASTVTVGFRGYTF.

V and J are TRBV28 and TRBJ1-2; the match to TRBD1 covers 8 bases. CDR1 MDHEN and CDR2 SYDVKM come from the germline V gene. There are 16 residues in the CDR3. With V trimmed by 5 bases and J by 2 bases, 10 bases remained unmatched. The CDR3, as DNA: TGTGCCAGCAGTCCACAACTAGGACAGGGAAACTATGGCTACACCTTC. It specifies CASSPQLGQGNYGYTF.

The chain links TRBV19 to TRBJ2-2; D remains unclear. V lost 0 bases and J lost 8, with 4 bases in between. The CDR3 is 12 residues long. Per germline, CDR1 LNHDA and CDR2 SQIVND (reference sequence). The CDR3 nucleotides read TGTGCCAGTAGTATAGATCCGGGGGAGCTGTTTTTT. Its translation is CASSIDPGELFF.